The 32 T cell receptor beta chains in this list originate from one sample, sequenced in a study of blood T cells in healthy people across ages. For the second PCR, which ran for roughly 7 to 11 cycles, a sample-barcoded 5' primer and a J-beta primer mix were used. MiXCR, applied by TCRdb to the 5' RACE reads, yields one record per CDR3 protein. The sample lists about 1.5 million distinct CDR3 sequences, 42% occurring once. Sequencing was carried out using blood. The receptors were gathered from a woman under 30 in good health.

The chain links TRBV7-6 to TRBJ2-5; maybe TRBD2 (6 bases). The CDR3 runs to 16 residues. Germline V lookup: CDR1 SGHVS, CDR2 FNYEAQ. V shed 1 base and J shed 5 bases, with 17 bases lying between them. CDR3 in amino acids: CASSLVGTGEGETQYF. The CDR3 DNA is TGTGCCAGCAGCTTAGTTGGAACGGGAGAGGGTGAGACCCAGTACTTC.

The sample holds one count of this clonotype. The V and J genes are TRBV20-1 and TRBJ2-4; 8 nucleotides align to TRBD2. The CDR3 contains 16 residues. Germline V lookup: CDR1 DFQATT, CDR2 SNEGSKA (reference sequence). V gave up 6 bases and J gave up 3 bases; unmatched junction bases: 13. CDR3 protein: CSAAGISGRGKNIQYF. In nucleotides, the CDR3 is TGCAGTGCGGCGGGGATAAGCGGGAGAGGCAAAAACATTCAGTACTTC.

CDR3 sequence (DNA): TGTGCCAGCAGAAGACAGATGTCAACTAATGAAAAACTGTTTTTT. Translated: CASRRQMSTNEKLFF. The rearrangement links TRBV2 to TRBJ1-4, with TRBD1 as a possible D gene (5 bases). Per the germline V gene, CDR1 is SNHLY and CDR2 is FYNNEI. The CDR3 sequence is 15 residues long. V was shortened by 6 bases and J by 0 bases, with 11 bases between the two germline ends.

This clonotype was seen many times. The CDR3, as DNA: TGTGCCAGCAGCCCGGGACAGGGGGGCACCGGGGAGCTGTTTTTT. Its translation: CASSPGQGGTGELFF. V is TRBV3-1 and J is TRBJ2-2, with TRBD1 matching over 11 bases. The CDR3 has 15 amino acids. CDR1 is LGHDT and CDR2 is YNNKEL in the germline V gene (reference sequence). With 4 bases clipped from V and 4 bases from J, the junction kept 2 bases outside the gene matches.

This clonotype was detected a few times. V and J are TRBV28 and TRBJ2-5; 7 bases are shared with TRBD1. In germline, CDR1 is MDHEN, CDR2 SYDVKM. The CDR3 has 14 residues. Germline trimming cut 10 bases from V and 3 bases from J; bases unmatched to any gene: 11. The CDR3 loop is CATKRGTAKETQYF. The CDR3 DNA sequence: TGTGCCACCAAAAGAGGGACAGCCAAAGAGACCCAGTACTTC. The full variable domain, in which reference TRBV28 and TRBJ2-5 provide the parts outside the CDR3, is DVKVTQSSRYLVKRTGEKVFLECVQDMDHENMFWYRQDPGLGLRLIYFSYDVKMKEKGDIPEGYSVSREKKERFSLILESASTNQTSMYLCATKRGTAKETQYFGPGTRLLVL.

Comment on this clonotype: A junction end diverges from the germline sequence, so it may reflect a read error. The CDR3 DNA is TGTGCCAGCAGTGTGGCTAGTGCCTACAATGAGCGGTTCTTC. The encoded protein is CASSVASAYNERFF. V gene TRBV7-2 combines with J gene TRBJ2-1; D remains ambiguous. This CDR3 region has 14 residues. CDR1 and CDR2 (germline): SGHTA, FQGNSA.

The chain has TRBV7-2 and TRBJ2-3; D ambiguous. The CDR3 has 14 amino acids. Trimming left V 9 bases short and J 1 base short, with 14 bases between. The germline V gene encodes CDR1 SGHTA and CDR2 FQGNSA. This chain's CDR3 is CASSRVSGTDTQYF. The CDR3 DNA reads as TGTGCCAGTTCGAGAGTCAGCGGCACAGATACGCAGTATTTT.

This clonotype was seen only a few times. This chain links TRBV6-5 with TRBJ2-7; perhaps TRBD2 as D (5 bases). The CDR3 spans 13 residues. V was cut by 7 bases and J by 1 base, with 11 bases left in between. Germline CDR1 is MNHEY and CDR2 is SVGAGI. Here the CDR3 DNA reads TGTGCCAGCACCTCGACGGGGTCCTACGAGCAGTACTTC. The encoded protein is CASTSTGSYEQYF.

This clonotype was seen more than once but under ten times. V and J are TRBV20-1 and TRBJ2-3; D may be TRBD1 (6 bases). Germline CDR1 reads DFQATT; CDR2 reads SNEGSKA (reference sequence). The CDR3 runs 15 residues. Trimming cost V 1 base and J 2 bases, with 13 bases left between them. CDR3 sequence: CSARGLGQFTDTQYF. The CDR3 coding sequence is TGCAGTGCTAGAGGACTTGGACAGTTCACAGATACGCAGTATTTT.

The CDR3 loop is CSATAGRFGTDTQYF. CDR3 nucleotide sequence: TGCAGTGCTACGGCCGGCCGATTTGGCACAGATACGCAGTATTTT. V and J are TRBV20-1 and TRBJ2-3, with unresolved D. CDR3 length: 15 residues. V dropped 4 bases and J dropped 1 base, with 15 bases sitting between them. From germline, CDR1 is DFQATT and CDR2 SNEGSKA (reference sequence).

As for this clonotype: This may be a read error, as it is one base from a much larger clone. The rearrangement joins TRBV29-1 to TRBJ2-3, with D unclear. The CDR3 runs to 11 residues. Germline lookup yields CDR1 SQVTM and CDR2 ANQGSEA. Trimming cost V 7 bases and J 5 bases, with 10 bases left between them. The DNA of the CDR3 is TGCAGCGGTGGCCCCGGAGATACGCAGTATTTT. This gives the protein CSGGPGDTQYF.

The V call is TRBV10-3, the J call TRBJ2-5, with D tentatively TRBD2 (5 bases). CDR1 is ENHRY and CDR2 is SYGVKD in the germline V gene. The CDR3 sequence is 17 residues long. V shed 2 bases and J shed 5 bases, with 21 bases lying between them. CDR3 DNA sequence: TGTGCCATCAGTGAGCCGACTCCGGGATCCAAGAAGGAGACCCAGTACTTC. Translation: CAISEPTPGSKKETQYF.

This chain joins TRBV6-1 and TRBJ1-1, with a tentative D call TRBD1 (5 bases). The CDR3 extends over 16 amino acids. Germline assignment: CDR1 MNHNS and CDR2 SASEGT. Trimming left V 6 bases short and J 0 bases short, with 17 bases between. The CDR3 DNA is TGTGCCAGCAGAGACAGCCTAGCCCTAATGAACACTGAAGCTTTCTTT. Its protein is CASRDSLALMNTEAFF.

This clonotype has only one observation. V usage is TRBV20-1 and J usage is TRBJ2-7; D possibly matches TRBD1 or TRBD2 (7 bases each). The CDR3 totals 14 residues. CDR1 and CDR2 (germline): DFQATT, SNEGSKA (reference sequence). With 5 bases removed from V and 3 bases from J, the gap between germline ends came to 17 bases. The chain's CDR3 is CSAQGQGEGYEQYF. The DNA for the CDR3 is TGCAGTGCTCAGGGGCAGGGGGAGGGCTACGAGCAGTACTTC.

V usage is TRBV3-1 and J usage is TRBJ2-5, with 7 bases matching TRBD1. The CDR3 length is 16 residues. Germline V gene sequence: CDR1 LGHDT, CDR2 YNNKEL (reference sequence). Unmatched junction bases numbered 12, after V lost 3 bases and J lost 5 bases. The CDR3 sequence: CASSQEGGRGMETQYF. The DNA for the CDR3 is TGTGCCAGCAGCCAGGAAGGGGGCCGAGGAATGGAGACCCAGTACTTC.

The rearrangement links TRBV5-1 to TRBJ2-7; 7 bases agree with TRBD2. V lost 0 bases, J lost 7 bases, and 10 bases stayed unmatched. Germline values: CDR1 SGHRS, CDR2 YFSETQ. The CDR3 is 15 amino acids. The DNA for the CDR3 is TGCGCCAGCAGCTTGGAAGCGGGGCTTCACAATGAGCAGTACTTC. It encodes CASSLEAGLHNEQYF.

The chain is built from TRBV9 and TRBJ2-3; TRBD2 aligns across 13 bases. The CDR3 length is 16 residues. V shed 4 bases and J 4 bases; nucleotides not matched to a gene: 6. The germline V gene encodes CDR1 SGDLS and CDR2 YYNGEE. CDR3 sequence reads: CASSMRLAGGADTQYF. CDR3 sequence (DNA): TGTGCCAGCAGCATGAGACTAGCGGGGGGCGCAGATACGCAGTATTTT.

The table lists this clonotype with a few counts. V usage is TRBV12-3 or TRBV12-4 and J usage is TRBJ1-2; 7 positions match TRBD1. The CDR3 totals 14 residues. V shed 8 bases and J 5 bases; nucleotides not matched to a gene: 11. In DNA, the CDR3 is TGTGCCAGCTCAACGTCGGGACAGATATATGGCTACACCTTC. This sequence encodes CASSTSGQIYGYTF.

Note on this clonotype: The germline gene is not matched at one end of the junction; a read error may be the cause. For the CDR3, the DNA is TGTGCCAGCACCTTACAAGACCCGGGTGAGCAGTTCTTC. Protein sequence: CASTLQDPGEQFF. The rearrangement links TRBV7-9 to TRBJ2-1; unclear D gene. Germline V gene data show CDR1 as SEHNR and CDR2 as FQNEAQ (reference sequence). This CDR3 comprises 13 residues.

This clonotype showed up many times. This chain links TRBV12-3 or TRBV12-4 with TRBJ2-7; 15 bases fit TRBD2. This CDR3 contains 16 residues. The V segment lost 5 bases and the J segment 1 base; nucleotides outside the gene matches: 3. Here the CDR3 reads CASSLGTSGGSYEQYF. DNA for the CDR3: TGTGCCAGCAGTCTCGGGACTAGCGGGGGGTCCTACGAGCAGTACTTC.

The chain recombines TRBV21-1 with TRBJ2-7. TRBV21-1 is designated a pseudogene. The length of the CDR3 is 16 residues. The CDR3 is CASSKEPPTRNYEQYF. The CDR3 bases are TGTGCCAGCAGCAAAGAACCGCCAACCAGAAACTACGAGCAGTACTTC.

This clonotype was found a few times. The CDR3: CASSQWGTGVYSGANVLTF. CDR3 DNA: TGTGCCAGCAGTCAGTGGGGGACAGGGGTGTATTCCGGGGCCAACGTCCTGACTTTC. The chain recombines TRBV6-6 with TRBJ2-6; TRBD1 aligns across 10 bases. Germline V gene sequence: CDR1 MNHNY, CDR2 SVGAGI (reference sequence). The CDR3 is 19 amino acids. The junction had 14 bases not matched to a gene; V was cut back by 5 bases and J by 4 bases.

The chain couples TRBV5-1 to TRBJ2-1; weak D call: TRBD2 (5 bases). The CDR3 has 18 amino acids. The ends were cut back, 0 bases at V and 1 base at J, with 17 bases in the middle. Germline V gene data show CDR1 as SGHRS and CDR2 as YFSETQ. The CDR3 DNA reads TGCGCCAGCAGCTTGGACGTCCTAGTGGGAGTTTCCTACAATGAGCAGTTCTTC. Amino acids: CASSLDVLVGVSYNEQFF.

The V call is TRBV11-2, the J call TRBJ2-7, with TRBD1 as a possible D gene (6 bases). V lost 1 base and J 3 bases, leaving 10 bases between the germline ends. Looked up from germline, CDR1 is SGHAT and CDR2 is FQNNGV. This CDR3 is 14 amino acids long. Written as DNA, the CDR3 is TGTGCCAGCAGCTTAGGACAGGCAAACTACGAGCAGTACTTC. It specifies CASSLGQANYEQYF.

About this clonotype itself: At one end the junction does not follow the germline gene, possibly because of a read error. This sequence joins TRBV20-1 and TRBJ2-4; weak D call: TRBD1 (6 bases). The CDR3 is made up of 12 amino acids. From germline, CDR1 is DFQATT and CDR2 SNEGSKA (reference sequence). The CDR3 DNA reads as TGCAGTCAAACTGGGGGCCAAAACATTCGGTACTTC. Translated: CSQTGGQNIRYF.

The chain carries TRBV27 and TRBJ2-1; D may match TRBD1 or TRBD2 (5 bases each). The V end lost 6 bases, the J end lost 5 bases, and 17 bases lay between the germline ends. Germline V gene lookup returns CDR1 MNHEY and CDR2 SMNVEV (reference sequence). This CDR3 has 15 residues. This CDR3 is CASRAGGGGHNEQFF. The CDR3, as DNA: TGTGCCAGCAGGGCCGGAGGTGGGGGTCACAATGAGCAGTTCTTC.

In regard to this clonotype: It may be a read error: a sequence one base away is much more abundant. CDR3 amino acids: CSVDSSGSPHEQFF. CDR3 sequence (DNA): TGCAGCGTTGATAGTAGCGGGAGTCCCCACGAGCAGTTCTTC. The gene calls are TRBV29-1 and TRBJ2-1; TRBD2 agrees at 9 bases. The CDR3 is 14 amino acids. Trimming at V came to 3 bases and at J to 10 bases, leaving 10 bases not matched to a gene. Germline V gives CDR1 SQVTM, CDR2 ANQGSEA.

Here the CDR3 reads CAISELAYNEQFF. The DNA for the CDR3 is TGTGCCATCAGTGAGTTAGCCTACAATGAGCAGTTCTTC. V and J are TRBV10-3 and TRBJ2-1; D is unresolved. With 1 base removed from V and 2 bases from J, the gap between germline ends came to 3 bases. The CDR3 extends over 13 amino acids. The germline V gene has CDR1 ENHRY and CDR2 SYGVKD.

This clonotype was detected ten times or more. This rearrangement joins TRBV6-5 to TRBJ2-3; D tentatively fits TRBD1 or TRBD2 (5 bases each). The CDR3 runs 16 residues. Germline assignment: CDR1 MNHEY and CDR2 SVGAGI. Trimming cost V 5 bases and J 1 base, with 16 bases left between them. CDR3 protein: CASSPTYGGGTDTQYF. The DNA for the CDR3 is TGTGCCAGCAGTCCAACTTATGGGGGAGGCACAGATACGCAGTATTTT.

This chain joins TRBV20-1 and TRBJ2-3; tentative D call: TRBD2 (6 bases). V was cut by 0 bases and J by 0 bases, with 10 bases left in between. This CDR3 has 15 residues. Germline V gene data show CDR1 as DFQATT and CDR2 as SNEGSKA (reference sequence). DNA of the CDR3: TGCAGTGCTAGAGATCAGGCGGGGAGCACAGATACGCAGTATTTT. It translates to CSARDQAGSTDTQYF.

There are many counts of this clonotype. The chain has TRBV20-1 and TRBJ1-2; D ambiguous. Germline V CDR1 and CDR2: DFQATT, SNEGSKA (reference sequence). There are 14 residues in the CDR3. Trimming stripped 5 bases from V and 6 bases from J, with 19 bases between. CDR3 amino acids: CSAPPKGLGDGYTF. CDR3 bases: TGCAGTGCTCCACCCAAAGGCCTCGGGGATGGCTACACCTTC.

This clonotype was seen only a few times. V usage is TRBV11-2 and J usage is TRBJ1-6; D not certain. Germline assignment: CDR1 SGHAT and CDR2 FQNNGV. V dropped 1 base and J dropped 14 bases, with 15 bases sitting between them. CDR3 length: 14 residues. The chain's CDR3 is CASSLGNDAATLHF. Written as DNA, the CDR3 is TGTGCCAGCAGCTTAGGGAATGACGCGGCCACCCTCCACTTT.